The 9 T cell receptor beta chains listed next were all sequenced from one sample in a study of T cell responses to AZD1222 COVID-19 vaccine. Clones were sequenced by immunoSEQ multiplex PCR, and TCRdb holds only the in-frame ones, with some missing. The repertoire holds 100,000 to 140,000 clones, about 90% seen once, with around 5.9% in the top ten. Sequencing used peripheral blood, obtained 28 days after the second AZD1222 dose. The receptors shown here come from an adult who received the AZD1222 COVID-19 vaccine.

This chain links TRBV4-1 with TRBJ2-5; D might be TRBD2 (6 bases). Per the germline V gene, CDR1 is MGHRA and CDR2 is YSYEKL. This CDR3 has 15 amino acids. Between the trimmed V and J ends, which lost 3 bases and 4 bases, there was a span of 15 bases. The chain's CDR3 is CASSQGTLGGETQYF. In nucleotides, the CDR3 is TGCGCCAGCAGCCAGGGGACTCTTGGCGGAGAGACCCAGTACTTC.

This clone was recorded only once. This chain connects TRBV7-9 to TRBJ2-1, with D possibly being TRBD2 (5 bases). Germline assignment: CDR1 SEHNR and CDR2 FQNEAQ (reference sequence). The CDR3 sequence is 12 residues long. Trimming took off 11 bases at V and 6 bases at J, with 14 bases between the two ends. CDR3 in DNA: TGTGCCGAGACTTCGGACTTCAATGAGCAGTTCTTC. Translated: CAETSDFNEQFF.

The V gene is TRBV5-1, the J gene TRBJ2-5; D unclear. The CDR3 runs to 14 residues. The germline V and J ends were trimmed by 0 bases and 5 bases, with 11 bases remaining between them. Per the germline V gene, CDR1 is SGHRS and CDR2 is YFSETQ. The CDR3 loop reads CASSLGVLEETQYF. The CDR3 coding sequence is TGCGCCAGCAGCTTGGGAGTCTTAGAGGAGACCCAGTACTTC.

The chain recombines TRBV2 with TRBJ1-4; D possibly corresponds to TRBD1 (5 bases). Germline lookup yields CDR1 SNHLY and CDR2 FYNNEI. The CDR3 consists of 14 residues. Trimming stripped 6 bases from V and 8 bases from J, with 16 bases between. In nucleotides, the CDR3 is TGTGCCAGCAGCGCCCGGGGGTTAGACGAAAAACTGTTTTTT. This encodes CASSARGLDEKLFF. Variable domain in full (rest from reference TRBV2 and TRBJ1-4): EPEVTQTPSHQVTQMGQEVILRCVPISNHLYFYWYRQILGQKVEFLVSFYNNEISEKSEIFDDQFSVERPDGSNFTLKIRSTKLEDSAMYFCASSARGLDEKLFFGSGTQLSVL.

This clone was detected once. The CDR3 is CASSGGTNVPHEQYF. As DNA, the CDR3 is TGTGCCAGCAGCGGCGGGACCAACGTCCCCCACGAGCAGTACTTC. The rearrangement uses TRBV7-2 and TRBJ2-7; maybe TRBD2 (6 bases). Germline V gene lookup returns CDR1 SGHTA and CDR2 FQGNSA. Trimming pared 5 bases from V and 5 bases from J, leaving 19 bases between. This CDR3 contains 15 residues.

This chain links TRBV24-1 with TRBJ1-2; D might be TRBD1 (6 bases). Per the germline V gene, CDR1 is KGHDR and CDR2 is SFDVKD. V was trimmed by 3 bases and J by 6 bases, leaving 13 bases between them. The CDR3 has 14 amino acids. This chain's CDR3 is CATSDPTGRDGYTF. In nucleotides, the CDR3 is TGTGCCACCAGTGATCCTACAGGGCGAGATGGCTACACCTTC.

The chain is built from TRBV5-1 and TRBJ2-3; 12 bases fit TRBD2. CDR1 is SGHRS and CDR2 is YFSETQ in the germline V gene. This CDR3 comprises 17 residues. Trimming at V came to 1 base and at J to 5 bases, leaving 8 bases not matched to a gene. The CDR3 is CASSLRSSGGAGDTQYF. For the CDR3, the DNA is TGCGCCAGCAGCTTGAGGTCTAGCGGGGGGGCTGGAGATACGCAGTATTTT.

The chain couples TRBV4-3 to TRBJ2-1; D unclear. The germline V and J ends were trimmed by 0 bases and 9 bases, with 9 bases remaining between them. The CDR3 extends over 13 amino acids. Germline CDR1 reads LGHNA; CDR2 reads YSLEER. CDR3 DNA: TGCGCCAGCAGCCAAGACCCGAATAGTGAGCAGTTCTTC. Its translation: CASSQDPNSEQFF.

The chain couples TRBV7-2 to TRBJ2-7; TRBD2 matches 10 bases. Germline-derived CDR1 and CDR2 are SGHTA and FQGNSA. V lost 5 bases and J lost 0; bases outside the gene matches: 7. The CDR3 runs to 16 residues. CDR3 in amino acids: CASSPLAGALSYEQYF. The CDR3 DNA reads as TGTGCCAGCAGCCCGCTAGCGGGAGCTCTCTCCTACGAGCAGTACTTC. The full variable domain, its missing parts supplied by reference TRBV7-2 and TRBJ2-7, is GAGVSQSPSNKVTEKGKDVELRCDPISGHTALYWYRQSLGQGLEFLIYFQGNSAPDKSGLPSDRFSAERTGGSVSTLTIQRTQQEDSAVYLCASSPLAGALSYEQYFGPGTRLTVT.